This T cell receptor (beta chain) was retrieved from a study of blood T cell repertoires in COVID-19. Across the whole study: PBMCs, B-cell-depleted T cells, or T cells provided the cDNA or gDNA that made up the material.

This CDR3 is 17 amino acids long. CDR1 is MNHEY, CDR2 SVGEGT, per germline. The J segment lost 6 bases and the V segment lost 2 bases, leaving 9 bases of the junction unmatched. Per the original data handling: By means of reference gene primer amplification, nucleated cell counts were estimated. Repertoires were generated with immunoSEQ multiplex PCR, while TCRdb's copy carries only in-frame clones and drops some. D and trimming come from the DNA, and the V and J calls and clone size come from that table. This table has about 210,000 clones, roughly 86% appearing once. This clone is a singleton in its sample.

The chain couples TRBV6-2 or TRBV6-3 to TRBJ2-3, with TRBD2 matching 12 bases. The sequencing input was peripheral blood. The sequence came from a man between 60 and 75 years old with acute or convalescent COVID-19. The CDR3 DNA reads TGTGCCAGCAGTTACGCCACTAGCGGGGGGATCCGGGATACGCAGTATTTT. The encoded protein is CASSYATSGGIRDTQYF.